The T cell receptor beta chain described here comes from a study of identical twins. J was trimmed by 4 bases and V by 6 bases; bases with no gene match: 11. The CDR3 length is 16 residues. Germline CDR1 SGHTA, CDR2 FQGNSA. This clonotype was detected many times. The target antigen is unknown. The study's findings and limits: Models predicted too little out-of-frame TCR alpha sharing in monozygotic twins. Insertion counts were lower in abundant cord blood beta clonotypes, a trend that memory repertoires did not show.

TCRdb recomputed calls from the 5' RACE reads with MiXCR, one row per CDR3 protein. The sample lists 700,000 or so distinct CDR3 sequences; 8.6% were seen once. These same data were also listed under a study on yellow fever vaccine responses in identical twins.

The source is a woman younger than 30 in good health. The chain is built from TRBV7-2 and TRBJ2-7; 11 bases fit TRBD1. Sequences were obtained from PBMCs. In DNA, the CDR3 is TGTGCCAGCAGTTGGGGACAGGGGGGGAGTTATTACGAGCAGTACTTC. As protein: CASSWGQGGSYYEQYF.